These T cell receptor beta chains were read from a single sample in a study of T cells in localized non-small cell lung cancer. The repertoire was sequenced with immunoSEQ multiplex PCR; TCRdb's copy has only in-frame clones and lacks some. The table records under 150,000 clones, around 92% of them present only once. The input for sequencing was peripheral blood, taken before any cancer treatment. The receptors shown here come from a female donor at least 60 years old with stage I lung adenocarcinoma. The CDR3 runs from the conserved cysteine through the conserved F or W. The D gene is left open where the match is weak. Clone size is not always given. Where it is, it says once, few, many or a class for expanded clones.

D	V	J	size	DNA	CDR3
.	TRBV6-5	TRBJ2-1	once	TGTGCCAGCAGCTTCCGTAGGGCCAATGAGCAGTTCTTC	CASSFRRANEQFF
TRBD1	TRBV6-5	TRBJ2-3	.	TGTGCCAGCACCAGGGGGACAGGGACAGATACGCAGTATTTT	CASTRGTGTDTQYF
.	TRBV14	TRBJ2-2	.	TGTGCCAGCAGCCTCAGGGCGACTGGGGCGGGGGAGCTGTTTTTT	CASSLRATGAGELFF
.	TRBV30	TRBJ1-5	.	TGTGCTGAATCCTTCCTACAGGGAGGTGATCAGCCCCAGCATTTT	CAESFLQGGDQPQHF
TRBD2	TRBV14	TRBJ2-7	.	TGTGCCAGCAGCCTCGGACTAGCGGGAGTCTACGAGCAGTACTTC	CASSLGLAGVYEQYF
TRBD1	TRBV2	TRBJ2-1	.	TGTGCCAGCAGTGGCGCAGGGGGACCAAAAAGGCCATACAATGAGCAGTTCTTC	CASSGAGGPKRPYNEQFF
.	TRBV7-8	TRBJ2-2	.	TGTGCCAGCACCCTACGGGACGCGAACACCGGGGAGCTGTTTTTT	CASTLRDANTGELFF
TRBD2	TRBV28	TRBJ2-7	.	TGTGCCAGCAGTTTCTTCGTGAGACTAGCGGATTTCGGCTACGAGCAGTACTTC	CASSFFVRLADFGYEQYF
TRBD1	TRBV19	TRBJ1-5	.	TGTGCCAGTAGCCCCCGGGACAGGGGCAATCAGCCCCAGCATTTT	CASSPRDRGNQPQHF
.	TRBV7-9	TRBJ1-4	.	TGTGCCAGCAGACCAGTCGCAACTAATGAAAAACTGTTTTTT	CASRPVATNEKLFF
TRBD1	TRBV14	TRBJ1-2	.	TGTGCCAGCAGCCCAGACAGGGGCGATGGCTACACCTTC	CASSPDRGDGYTF
TRBD2	TRBV27	TRBJ2-5	.	TGTGCCAGCAGTCGGCCGGGACTAGCGGGAAGGAGAGAGACCCAGTACTTC	CASSRPGLAGRRETQYF
.	TRBV11-3	TRBJ2-5	.	TGTGCCAGCAGCTTAGGTCCCACGGAGGGCCAAGAGACCCAGTACTTC	CASSLGPTEGQETQYF
.	TRBV30	TRBJ2-1	.	TGTGCCTGGAGTAAAAATCTTGGGACAGCGGGGAATGAGCAGTTCTTC	CAWSKNLGTAGNEQFF
.	TRBV11-2	TRBJ2-1	.	TGTGCCAGCAGCCCAGGGTCGTACAATGAGCAGTTCTTC	CASSPGSYNEQFF
.	TRBV5-1	TRBJ2-1	.	TGCGTAACGTCTCGAGGGACTTCCTACAATGAGCAGTTCTTC	CVTSRGTSYNEQFF
TRBD2	TRBV5-4	TRBJ2-7	.	TGTGCCAGCAGCTTGGGACTAGCGGAAACCTACGAGCAGTACTTC	CASSLGLAETYEQYF
.	TRBV30	TRBJ2-5	.	TGTGCCTGGAGTGTACTCCAGAGAGTAGGGACCCAGTACTTC	CAWSVLQRVGTQYF